These 31 T cell receptor beta chains came from one sample sequenced in a study of T-cell memory formation after mild COVID-19 (dated by TCRdb to the early 2020s). Libraries were made using 5' RACE. This sample was sequenced with an Illumina NovaSeq 6000. TCRdb reran the public reads through fastp at Q25 and MiXCR, keeping productive beta chains. Every CDR3 protein is listed once, alongside the most common genes and DNA of its rows. The sample profile shows fewer than 300,000 distinct CDR3 sequences; around 15% of them were found once. 22% of the sample rests with the top ten. The sequencing sample was made of PBMCs or a T cell subset sorted from them (not recorded which). The receptor source for this set is a man younger than 35 who had mild COVID-19 (a few samples of this study predate the infection). The sample titles of this study are shuffled in the database, so cell type and time point are left out; the donor was told from shared clones.

This clonotype was found a few times. V and J are TRBV11-2 and TRBJ2-1; D might be TRBD1 (5 bases). The CDR3 runs to 12 residues. Germline V gene data show CDR1 as SGHAT and CDR2 as FQNNGV. Trimming removed 5 bases from V and 8 bases from J, with 10 bases in between. The CDR3 loop reads CASSVRGDEQFF. CDR3 bases: TGTGCCAGCAGCGTAAGGGGTGATGAGCAGTTCTTC.

J is TRBJ2-1 and V is TRBV6-5; D gene unclear. The germline V gene has CDR1 MNHEY and CDR2 SVGAGI. The CDR3 totals 14 residues. The ends were cut back, 5 bases at V and 6 bases at J, with 14 bases in the middle. This chain's CDR3 is CASSKGLSPNEQFF. Written as DNA, the CDR3 is TGTGCCAGCAGTAAGGGTTTGTCGCCCAATGAGCAGTTCTTC.

The gene calls are TRBV4-3 and TRBJ2-4; TRBD2 matches at 7 bases. Germline V gene sequence: CDR1 LGHNA, CDR2 YSLEER. This CDR3 has 16 amino acids. The V gene end was trimmed by 0 bases and the J gene end by 3 bases; junction bases not matched to a gene: 5. The CDR3 sequence is CASSQDGGGSKNIQYF. Written as DNA, the CDR3 is TGCGCCAGCAGCCAAGATGGCGGGGGAAGCAAAAACATTCAGTACTTC.

This clonotype was counted between two and nine times. This chain links TRBV5-1 with TRBJ2-6; TRBD1 or TRBD2 may be the D gene (5 bases each). This CDR3 is 16 amino acids long. V was cut by 0 bases and J by 4 bases, with 11 bases left in between. CDR1 is SGHRS and CDR2 is YFSETQ in the germline V gene. The CDR3 sequence: CASSLGPGTGANVLTF. CDR3 in DNA: TGCGCCAGCAGCTTGGGTCCCGGGACGGGGGCCAACGTCCTGACTTTC.

This clonotype was observed a few times. The chain carries TRBV7-2 and TRBJ1-4; 8 bases align to TRBD1. CDR1 SGHTA and CDR2 FQGNSA come from the germline V gene. This CDR3 is built from 15 residues. The V gene end was trimmed by 4 bases and the J gene end by 8 bases; junction bases not matched to a gene: 9. DNA for the CDR3: TGTGCCAGCAGCTCGATCCGACAGGGGTTGGAAAAACTGTTTTTT. It yields the protein CASSSIRQGLEKLFF. Looking up the rest from reference TRBV7-2 and TRBJ1-4 gives the full variable domain: GAGVSQSPSNKVTEKGKDVELRCDPISGHTALYWYRQSLGQGLEFLIYFQGNSAPDKSGLPSDRFSAERTGGSVSTLTIQRTQQEDSAVYLCASSSIRQGLEKLFFGSGTQLSVL.

This clonotype has just a few counts. The V and J genes are TRBV18 and TRBJ2-3, with 7 bases aligning to TRBD1. In germline, CDR1 is KGHSH, CDR2 LQKENI. V shed 1 base and J 6 bases; nucleotides not matched to a gene: 4. This CDR3 has 14 residues. The CDR3 sequence: CASSPQGALDTQYF. The CDR3 nucleotides are TGTGCCAGCTCACCACAGGGGGCCCTGGATACGCAGTATTTT.

This clonotype was picked up a small number of times. This chain links TRBV5-1 with TRBJ1-2; D is undetermined. Germline lookup yields CDR1 SGHRS and CDR2 YFSETQ. This CDR3 spans 14 amino acids. The V end was cut by 2 bases, the J end by 6 bases, with 14 bases between. The CDR3 region is CASSLPARANGYTF. CDR3 bases: TGCGCCAGCAGCTTACCGGCCCGGGCTAATGGCTACACCTTC.

This clonotype was detected many times. Compared with germline, one end of the junction differs, possibly owing to a read error. The chain joins TRBV5-1 to TRBJ2-1; possible D gene TRBD1, 5 bases. From germline, CDR1 is SGHRS and CDR2 YFSETQ. This CDR3 comprises 15 residues. The CDR3 DNA sequence: TGCGCCTGCAGTCCGGACACGAGCTCCTACAATGAGCAGTTCTTC. The encoded protein is CACSPDTSSYNEQFF. The full variable domain, with the rest looked up from reference TRBV5-1 and TRBJ2-1, is KAGVTQTPRYLIKTRGQQVTLSCSPISGHRSVSWYQQTPGQGLQFLFEYFSETQRNKGNFPGRFSGRQFSNSRSEMNVSTLELGDSALYLCACSPDTSSYNEQFFGPGTRLTVL.

This clonotype was counted many times. DNA for the CDR3: TGCGCCAGCAGCCCTGACAGGGTCACTGAAGCTTTCTTT. It translates to CASSPDRVTEAFF. The chain employs TRBV5-1 and TRBJ1-1, with 7 bases matching TRBD1. J lost 4 bases, V lost 4 bases, and 4 bases had no gene match. This CDR3 contains 13 residues. CDR1 is SGHRS, CDR2 YFSETQ, per germline.

This chain uses TRBV7-2 with TRBJ1-6; D uncertain. The germline V gene encodes CDR1 SGHTA and CDR2 FQGNSA. The V gene lost 2 bases and the J gene lost 8 bases, with 7 bases spanning the gap. This CDR3 is built from 13 residues. The CDR3 spells CASSLPGDSPLHF. The DNA for the CDR3 is TGTGCCAGCAGCTTACCCGGGGATTCACCCCTCCACTTT.

This clonotype was counted ten times or more. The rearrangement uses TRBV11-2 and TRBJ2-5; a possible D gene is TRBD1 (6 bases). The germline CDR1 and CDR2 sequences are SGHAT and FQNNGV. The CDR3 consists of 14 residues. Trimming removed 5 bases at V and 5 bases at J, with 15 bases between. The DNA of the CDR3 is TGTGCCAGCAGCGGTGAGACAGGTTGGGAGACCCAGTACTTC. It encodes CASSGETGWETQYF.

V gene TRBV7-7 combines with J gene TRBJ2-1; 8 bases match TRBD1. Germline CDR1 SSHAT, CDR2 FNYEAQ (reference sequence). CDR3 length: 15 amino acids. Germline trimming cut 4 bases from V and 7 bases from J; bases unmatched to any gene: 9. Here the CDR3 DNA reads TGTGCCAGCAGCTCAGCCCCGGGACAGGCAAATGAGCAGTTCTTC. It translates to CASSSAPGQANEQFF.

This clonotype was found many times. The chain is built from TRBV14 and TRBJ2-4; D is possibly TRBD1 (6 bases). From germline, CDR1 is SGHDN and CDR2 FVKESK. CDR3 length: 15 residues. The germline V and J ends were trimmed by 1 base and 5 bases, with 12 bases remaining between them. Here the CDR3 reads CASSQAYRAENIQYF. CDR3 nucleotide sequence: TGTGCCAGCAGCCAAGCGTACAGGGCCGAAAACATTCAGTACTTC. Variable domain in full (rest from reference TRBV14 and TRBJ2-4): EAGVTQFPSHSVIEKGQTVTLRCDPISGHDNLYWYRRVMGKEIKFLLHFVKESKQDESGMPNNRFLAERTGGTYSTLKVQPAELEDSGVYFCASSQAYRAENIQYFGAGTRLSVL.

The gene calls are TRBV5-1 and TRBJ2-3; D unresolved. Trimming left V 0 bases short and J 3 bases short, with 5 bases between. The length of the CDR3 is 13 residues. Germline CDR1 is SGHRS and CDR2 is YFSETQ. CDR3 sequence (DNA): TGCGCCAGCAGCTTGGCGTTTACAGATACGCAGTATTTT. Amino acid sequence: CASSLAFTDTQYF.

This clonotype was seen at least ten times. The chain joins TRBV5-1 to TRBJ2-4, with 7 bases matching TRBD1. V dropped 4 bases and J dropped 1; count of bases not matched to a gene: 5. This CDR3 contains 15 residues. Per germline, CDR1 SGHRS and CDR2 YFSETQ. The CDR3 spells CASSNRQGAKNIQYF. The CDR3 DNA reads as TGCGCCAGCAGCAACCGACAGGGTGCCAAAAACATTCAGTACTTC.

This clonotype was counted between two and nine times. The chain uses TRBV12-3 or TRBV12-4 and TRBJ2-1; D remains unclear. This CDR3 region has 13 residues. The V gene lost 5 bases and the J gene lost 4 bases, with 9 bases spanning the gap. The CDR3 region is CASSRLGYNEQFF. The CDR3 DNA reads as TGTGCCAGCAGTCGACTGGGGTACAATGAGCAGTTCTTC.

This clonotype occurred many times. One end of the junction fails to match germline, which may point to a read error. This rearrangement joins TRBV4-1 to TRBJ2-3; D is undetermined. Per the germline V gene, CDR1 is MGHRA and CDR2 is YSYEKL. This CDR3 comprises 12 residues. The CDR3 here is CASSQELHLMHF. The CDR3 nucleotides read TGCGCCAGCAGCCAAGAGCTCCACCTGATGCATTTT.

The V gene is TRBV20-1, the J gene TRBJ1-2, with 7 bases identical to TRBD1. J gave up 8 bases and V 8 bases, and 17 bases lay outside the gene matches. The CDR3 totals 14 residues. Germline-derived CDR1 and CDR2 are DFQATT and SNEGSKA (reference sequence). CDR3 in amino acids: CSTWRGQRTGGYTF. CDR3 DNA: TGCAGTACCTGGAGGGGACAGAGAACCGGAGGCTACACCTTC.

In this sample, this clonotype turned up a few times. The chain carries TRBV20-1 and TRBJ1-1, with TRBD1 identical over 8 bases. The V and J ends lost 4 bases and 5 bases, in that order; junction bases with no gene match: 9. Germline V gene data show CDR1 as DFQATT and CDR2 as SNEGSKA (reference sequence). The CDR3 extends over 14 amino acids. CDR3 nucleotide sequence: TGCAGTGCTACTTCAGGGGGCGTAAAGACTGAAGCTTTCTTT. Translation gives CSATSGGVKTEAFF.

The rearrangement links TRBV9 to TRBJ1-2; D unresolved. Trimming stripped 0 bases from V and 2 bases from J, with 11 bases between. The CDR3 consists of 15 residues. Germline V gene lookup returns CDR1 SGDLS and CDR2 YYNGEE. The CDR3 coding sequence is TGTGCCAGCAGCGTAGGTCAAGGAGGGAACTATGGCTACACCTTC. Amino acids: CASSVGQGGNYGYTF.

The chain joins TRBV28 to TRBJ2-2, with 8 bases aligning to TRBD2. V shed 2 bases, J shed 4 bases, and the junction held 0 bases outside the gene matches. CDR1 and CDR2 (germline): MDHEN, SYDVKM. This CDR3 comprises 14 residues. This CDR3 reads CASSLSGGTGELFF. CDR3 sequence (DNA): TGTGCCAGCAGTTTAAGCGGGGGCACCGGGGAGCTGTTTTTT. Supplemented by reference TRBV28 and TRBJ2-2, the full variable domain reads DVKVTQSSRYLVKRTGEKVFLECVQDMDHENMFWYRQDPGLGLRLIYFSYDVKMKEKGDIPEGYSVSREKKERFSLILESASTNQTSMYLCASSLSGGTGELFFGEGSRLTVL.

In its sample, this clonotype was seen a few times. This chain connects TRBV3-1 to TRBJ2-2; unclear D gene. CDR3 length: 12 residues. Germline CDR1 is LGHDT and CDR2 is YNNKEL (reference sequence). V shed 4 bases and J shed 5 bases, with 5 bases lying between them. CDR3 amino acids: CASSRWTGELFF. The CDR3 DNA is TGTGCCAGCAGCCGATGGACCGGGGAGCTGTTTTTT.

This clonotype occurred a few times. V gene TRBV27 combines with J gene TRBJ1-2, with D unresolved. V was pared by 6 bases and J by 4 bases, with 15 bases between. This CDR3 comprises 14 residues. The germline V gene has CDR1 MNHEY and CDR2 SMNVEV (reference sequence). CDR3 region: CASSSQEKLYGYTF. CDR3 DNA: TGTGCCAGCAGCTCTCAGGAGAAGCTCTATGGCTACACCTTC.

This clonotype was counted between two and nine times. In DNA form, the CDR3 reads TGTGCCAGCAGAAACCGGGCCGGGACTAGCTTCCATGAGCAGTTCTTC. Its protein is CASRNRAGTSFHEQFF. The rearrangement joins TRBV28 to TRBJ2-1; 9 bases fit TRBD2. The CDR3 extends over 16 amino acids. Trimming took 6 bases from V and 8 from J; bases not matched to a gene: 14. Germline loops: CDR1 MDHEN, CDR2 SYDVKM.

This chain uses TRBV7-8 with TRBJ2-1; the D is unclear. The V end lost 2 bases, the J end lost 1 base, and 9 bases lay between the germline ends. Germline values: CDR1 SGHVS, CDR2 FQNEAQ. This CDR3 is 15 amino acids long. CDR3 sequence reads: CASSLLAESYNEQFF. DNA of the CDR3: TGTGCCAGCAGCTTATTGGCGGAGTCCTACAATGAGCAGTTCTTC.

The V call is TRBV10-3, the J call TRBJ1-1, with D unresolved. The CDR3 is 11 amino acids. From germline, CDR1 is ENHRY and CDR2 SYGVKD. Trimming pared 6 bases from V and 8 bases from J, leaving 10 bases between. CDR3 protein: CAIRTLAEAFF. The CDR3 DNA reads as TGTGCCATCAGAACCCTGGCAGAAGCTTTCTTT.

V and J are TRBV25-1 and TRBJ2-3; D is undetermined. The germline CDR1 and CDR2 sequences are MGHDK and SYGVNS. The ends were cut back, 5 bases at V and 0 bases at J, with 12 bases in the middle. The CDR3 contains 15 residues. In DNA, the CDR3 is TGTGCCAGCAGTCGAGACGAGACTAGCACAGATACGCAGTATTTT. Amino acid sequence: CASSRDETSTDTQYF.

The gene calls are TRBV7-9 and TRBJ1-2; possibly TRBD1 for D (5 bases). CDR3 length: 14 residues. Per the germline V gene, CDR1 is SEHNR and CDR2 is FQNEAQ (reference sequence). Deletions cut 3 bases from V and 4 bases from J, with 12 bases between. The DNA of the CDR3 is TGTGCCAGCAGCTTCCGACGAGACAGCTATGGCTACACCTTC. Protein: CASSFRRDSYGYTF.

This clonotype was observed a handful of times. This chain links TRBV7-2 with TRBJ1-1, with 9 nucleotides matching TRBD1. Germline V gene lookup returns CDR1 SGHTA and CDR2 FQGNSA. The trim removed 5 bases at V and 5 bases at J, leaving 21 bases unmatched. The CDR3 sequence is 19 residues long. The CDR3 protein is CASSPNKFDRGRVRTEAFF. The CDR3 region has the DNA TGTGCCAGCAGCCCCAACAAATTCGACAGGGGGAGGGTCAGAACTGAAGCTTTCTTT.

This clonotype came up a few times. CDR3 protein: CASSFGRDNEKLFF. For the CDR3, the DNA is TGCGCCAGCAGCTTTGGGCGGGATAATGAAAAACTGTTTTTT. The gene calls are TRBV5-1 and TRBJ1-4; D unresolved. CDR1 and CDR2 (germline): SGHRS, YFSETQ. This CDR3 is 14 amino acids long. Trimming pared 2 bases from V and 4 bases from J, leaving 9 bases between.

This chain uses TRBV10-3 with TRBJ1-5; 10 bases match TRBD1. V shed 3 bases, J shed 0 bases, and the junction held 5 bases outside the gene matches. CDR1 and CDR2 from the germline V gene are ENHRY and SYGVKD. The CDR3 length is 17 residues. As DNA, the CDR3 is TGTGCCATCAGTGAATGGGACAGGGGAAGTAGCAATCAGCCCCAGCATTTT. Protein product: CAISEWDRGSSNQPQHF.